Below, 11 T cell receptor beta chains from the same sample are listed, as sequenced in a study of lymphopenia after photon versus proton radiotherapy. Profiling relied on immunoSEQ multiplex PCR, and the TCRdb table lists in-frame clones only, not all of them. The sample lists roughly 17,000 clones; more than 85% were seen once. Sequencing was performed on peripheral blood, taken from a patient treated with photon-based radiotherapy. The origin of the receptors is a woman aged 40 to 49 with cholangiocarcinoma.

The chain employs TRBV7-2 and TRBJ2-1; the match to TRBD2 covers 7 bases. J was trimmed by 7 bases and V by 1 base; bases with no gene match: 7. Germline V gene lookup returns CDR1 SGHTA and CDR2 FQGNSA. This CDR3 contains 15 residues. The CDR3 coding sequence is TGTGCCAGCAGCTTAGGGCCGGGGGGTGTAAATGAGCAGTTCTTC. It yields the protein CASSLGPGGVNEQFF.

The rearrangement joins TRBV7-9 to TRBJ2-1; 10 nucleotides agree with TRBD1. The V and J ends lost 5 bases and 10 bases, in that order; junction bases with no gene match: 11. The CDR3 has 15 amino acids. Germline CDR1 is SEHNR and CDR2 is FQNEAQ (reference sequence). The CDR3 DNA reads TGTGCCAGCAGCACTAGACAGGGGGCGCGAAAGGAGCAGTTCTTC. It specifies CASSTRQGARKEQFF.

This clone was seen only once. This rearrangement joins TRBV7-9 to TRBJ1-5; D gene uncertain. Germline CDR1 SEHNR, CDR2 FQNEAQ (reference sequence). This CDR3 is built from 12 residues. V lost 2 bases and J 11 bases, leaving 10 bases between the germline ends. As DNA, the CDR3 is TGTGCCAGCAGCTTAAGTCTAGGAGCCCAGCATTTT. Its protein is CASSLSLGAQHF.

V is TRBV2 and J is TRBJ2-7; D may be TRBD2 (6 bases). The germline V gene encodes CDR1 SNHLY and CDR2 FYNNEI. V shed 11 bases and J shed 2 bases, with 13 bases lying between them. The CDR3 extends over 12 amino acids. CDR3 loop: CASTGEPYEQYF. In DNA form, the CDR3 reads TGTGCCTCAACGGGGGAACCCTACGAGCAGTACTTC.

The V gene is TRBV11-2, the J gene TRBJ2-7; the D call may be TRBD1 or TRBD2 (5 bases each). V was cut by 4 bases and J by 3 bases, with 13 bases left in between. Germline V gives CDR1 SGHAT, CDR2 FQNNGV. This CDR3 is built from 14 residues. The CDR3: CASSSIGAGYEQYF. CDR3 in DNA: TGTGCCAGCAGCTCCATTGGGGCGGGCTACGAGCAGTACTTC.

The chain is built from TRBV4-1 and TRBJ1-6; the D gene is possibly TRBD1 (5 bases). The germline CDR1 and CDR2 sequences are MGHRA and YSYEKL. Trimming cost V 0 bases and J 8 bases, with 23 bases left between them. The CDR3 loop spans 19 amino acids. The CDR3 sequence is CASSQDSRVSFSVHSPLHF. DNA for the CDR3: TGCGCCAGCAGCCAAGATTCCAGGGTTTCTTTTAGTGTTCATTCACCCCTCCACTTT.

This sequence joins TRBV5-1 and TRBJ2-1; D tentatively fits TRBD1 or TRBD2 (5 bases each). The CDR3 covers 13 residues. The V and J ends lost 4 bases and 5 bases respectively, with 10 bases between them. The germline V gene has CDR1 SGHRS and CDR2 YFSETQ. Written as DNA, the CDR3 is TGCGCCAGCAGCCGGGGACCCGACAATGAGCAGTTCTTC. Encoded protein: CASSRGPDNEQFF.

The chain joins TRBV15 to TRBJ2-5, with D unresolved. The germline V and J ends were trimmed by 6 bases and 5 bases, with 10 bases remaining between them. CDR1 LNHNV and CDR2 YYDKDF come from the germline V gene (reference sequence). The CDR3 has 12 amino acids. The CDR3 protein is CATSPGLETQYF. CDR3 in DNA: TGTGCCACCAGTCCCGGGTTGGAGACCCAGTACTTC.

The chain has TRBV10-1 and TRBJ1-1; 9 bases are a match to TRBD1. Trimming cost V 6 bases and J 1 base; bases outside gene matches: 6. The CDR3 sequence is 15 residues long. Germline CDR1 WNHNN, CDR2 SYGVQD (reference sequence). CDR3 DNA sequence: TGCGCCAGCAGACCGGGGACAGGGCCGAACACTGAAGCTTTCTTT. It specifies CASRPGTGPNTEAFF.

The rearrangement joins TRBV2 to TRBJ1-2; D might be TRBD1 (6 bases). The CDR3 loop spans 18 amino acids. V lost 2 bases and J lost 2, with 21 bases in between. Germline V lookup: CDR1 SNHLY, CDR2 FYNNEI. The CDR3 loop is CASSELGAGGFINYGYTF. CDR3 DNA sequence: TGTGCCAGCAGTGAACTGGGGGCTGGAGGGTTTATAAACTATGGCTACACCTTC.

The rearrangement uses TRBV4-2 and TRBJ2-7; 8 positions match TRBD2. The CDR3 is 14 amino acids. Germline trimming cut 4 bases from V and 6 bases from J; bases unmatched to any gene: 8. Germline CDR1 is LGHNA and CDR2 is YNFKEQ. In DNA form, the CDR3 reads TGTGCCAGCAGCCTTGGACTAGCCCCTCTCGAGCAGTACTTC. This gives the protein CASSLGLAPLEQYF.